Described below is a single T cell receptor beta chain sequence and its context. Its antigen is unknown. This record belongs to a study of response to subunit inactivated influenza vaccine. Regarding the study as a whole: The authors offered the suggestion that each seasonal influenza vaccination recruits few new T cells.

MiXCR, run by TCRdb on the RT-PCR reads, gives a single entry per CDR3 protein. This table holds about 830,000 distinct CDR3 sequences, 15% to 20% found once. The origin of this receptor is a man over 45 who received an inactivated influenza vaccine. Sequenced here: PBMCs from blood, sampled roughly 5 days after vaccination.

CDR3 protein: CASSSYGDEQYF. The DNA for the CDR3 is TGTGCCAGTAGCTCCTACGGCGACGAGCAGTACTTC. This rearrangement joins TRBV19 to TRBJ2-7; D is undetermined. Trimming removed 6 bases at V and 5 bases at J, with 11 bases between. The germline V gene encodes CDR1 LNHDA and CDR2 SQIVND (reference sequence). This CDR3 contains 12 residues.